Listed below are T cell receptor beta chains from one sample, sequenced in a study of blood T cell repertoires in COVID-19. Repertoires were generated with immunoSEQ multiplex PCR, while TCRdb's copy carries only in-frame clones and drops some. The sample carries 130,000 to 150,000 clones, about 88% recorded once. The sample was peripheral blood. These receptors were collected from a man aged 45 to 65 with active or convalescent COVID-19. The CDR3 runs from the conserved cysteine through the conserved F or W. A D gene is named only where the DNA matches it firmly. Only some rows state a clone size, as once, few, many or a class for expanded clones.

cdr3_length clone_size j_call v_call d_call cdr3_aa cdr3_nt
15 . TRBJ2-5 TRBV4-1 . CASSHSYQPQETQYF TGCGCCAGCAGTCATTCCTACCAACCCCAAGAGACCCAGTACTTC
15 . TRBJ1-1 TRBV7-2 . CASSLAVGGGAEAFF TGTGCCAGCAGCTTAGCGGTGGGGGGAGGGGCTGAAGCTTTCTTT
16 few TRBJ2-7 TRBV6-6 TRBD1 CASTQKAPGQGYEQYF TGTGCCAGCACTCAAAAGGCCCCGGGACAGGGTTACGAGCAGTACTTC
14 . TRBJ2-1 TRBV5-4 TRBD1 CASSLGTVSDEQFF TGTGCCAGCAGCCTTGGGACAGTGAGCGATGAGCAGTTCTTC
15 . TRBJ2-3 TRBV11-2 TRBD2 CASSFGLAGVDTQYF TGTGCCAGCAGCTTCGGACTAGCGGGAGTAGATACGCAGTATTTT
15 . TRBJ1-1 TRBV28 TRBD1 CASSLLTGGSPEAFF TGTGCCAGCAGTTTATTGACAGGGGGCTCCCCTGAAGCTTTCTTT
14 once TRBJ1-6 TRBV27 . CASKGIGGFSPLHF TGTGCCAGCAAGGGAATTGGAGGCTTTTCACCCCTCCACTTT
16 . TRBJ2-3 TRBV7-2 TRBD2 CASSFSASGSLDTQYF TGTGCCAGCAGCTTTTCGGCTAGCGGGAGTTTAGATACGCAGTATTTT
15 . TRBJ2-7 TRBV28 . CASSFGTTTSYEQYF TGTGCCAGCAGTTTCGGCACGACGACTTCCTACGAGCAGTACTTC
15 . TRBJ1-4 TRBV4-1 TRBD1 CASSVQGMANEKLFF TGCGCCAGCAGCGTACAGGGGATGGCTAATGAAAAACTGTTTTTT
16 . TRBJ2-3 TRBV7-9 . CASSLVAGLWADTQYF TGTGCCAGCAGCTTAGTGGCGGGTCTATGGGCAGATACGCAGTATTTT
15 . TRBJ2-3 TRBV5-4 TRBD2 CASSLVGGSRDTQYF TGTGCCAGCAGCCTTGTGGGGGGGAGTAGAGATACGCAGTATTTT
15 . TRBJ2-5 TRBV19 TRBD1 CASPHPGTGEETQYF TGTGCCAGTCCTCATCCCGGGACAGGGGAAGAGACCCAGTACTTC
15 . TRBJ1-4 TRBV4-1 . CASSRTGLRGEKLFF TGCGCCAGCAGCCGAACAGGGCTTAGGGGAGAAAAACTGTTTTTT
14 . TRBJ2-1 TRBV5-1 TRBD1 CASSPGQVGGEQFF TGCGCCAGCAGCCCGGGACAGGTAGGAGGTGAGCAGTTCTTC
16 . TRBJ2-7 TRBV11-2 . CASSLGQAVFSYEQYF TGTGCCAGCAGCTTAGGGCAGGCCGTATTTTCCTACGAGCAGTACTTC
16 . TRBJ1-2 TRBV2 . CASSETRTVVKFGYTF TGTGCCAGCAGTGAGACACGGACAGTGGTTAAGTTTGGCTACACCTTC
13 . TRBJ2-2 TRBV2 . CASSEARTGELFF TGTGCCAGCAGTGAAGCCAGAACCGGGGAGCTGTTTTTT
14 . TRBJ1-1 TRBV6-5 TRBD1 CASNRQGVRTEAFF TGTGCCAGCAACAGACAGGGGGTGAGGACTGAAGCTTTCTTT
16 . TRBJ2-5 TRBV24-1 . CATNDLRAGESETQYF TGTGCCACCAATGATTTGCGGGCAGGGGAATCGGAGACCCAGTACTTC
14 . TRBJ2-5 TRBV29-1 TRBD2 CSYTGLAGAETQYF TGCAGTTACACGGGACTAGCGGGAGCGGAGACCCAGTACTTC
14 once TRBJ1-2 TRBV9 TRBD1 CASSVEEGAVGYTF TGTGCCAGCAGCGTAGAAGAGGGGGCGGTTGGCTACACCTTC
15 . TRBJ2-1 TRBV4-2 TRBD2 CASSQGSSGSHEQFF TGTGCCAGCAGCCAAGGATCTAGCGGGAGCCATGAGCAGTTCTTC
15 . TRBJ2-5 TRBV9 TRBD2 CASSDREGQSETQYF TGTGCCAGCAGCGATCGGGAGGGCCAGTCCGAGACCCAGTACTTC
13 . TRBJ1-2 TRBV6-5 . CASSSEAYYGYTF TGTGCCAGCAGTTCCGAGGCTTATTATGGCTACACCTTC
15 . TRBJ2-7 TRBV24-1 . CATSDLRQGKYEQYF TGTGCCACCAGTGATTTGCGGCAGGGGAAGTACGAGCAGTACTTC
14 . TRBJ2-1 TRBV13 . CASSLIRGIDEQFF TGTGCCAGCAGCTTAATCCGGGGGATCGATGAGCAGTTCTTC
14 . TRBJ2-1 TRBV19 . CASSFGLSWNEQFF TGTGCCAGTAGTTTTGGACTTTCCTGGAATGAGCAGTTCTTC
13 . TRBJ1-5 TRBV10-2 . CASSERGNQPQHF TGCGCCAGCAGTGAGCGAGGGAATCAGCCCCAGCATTTT
13 . TRBJ2-7 TRBV2 . CASSRTGPYEQYF TGTGCCAGCAGTCGCACAGGGCCCTACGAGCAGTACTTC
17 . TRBJ2-5 TRBV3-1/TRBV3-2 . CASSQEGAVAFRETQYF TGTGCCAGCAGCCAAGAGGGGGCTGTAGCCTTTAGGGAGACCCAGTACTTC
13 . TRBJ2-7 TRBV7-8 . CASSPSTSYEQYF TGTGCCAGCAGCCCATCGACTAGCTACGAGCAGTACTTC
11 . TRBJ2-7 TRBV18 . CASSSSYEQYF TGTGCCAGCTCATCATCCTACGAGCAGTACTTC
14 . TRBJ1-1 TRBV29-1 TRBD1 CSVPGTGRDTEAFF TGCAGCGTCCCCGGGACAGGGCGGGACACTGAAGCTTTCTTT
12 . TRBJ1-5 TRBV12-3/TRBV12-4 . CASSLGGQPQHF TGTGCCAGCAGTTTAGGCGGTCAGCCCCAGCATTTT
16 . TRBJ1-2 TRBV19 TRBD1 CASSIGDSPPTYGYTF TGTGCCAGTAGTATAGGGGACAGTCCACCGACGTATGGCTACACCTTC
15 . TRBJ2-3 TRBV9 TRBD2 CASSSSSGRTDTQYF TGTGCCAGCAGTAGCTCTAGCGGGAGAACAGATACGCAGTATTTT
17 . TRBJ1-4 TRBV28 TRBD1 CASSLLLGGDRNEKLFF TGTGCCAGCAGTTTATTACTCGGCGGGGACAGGAATGAAAAACTGTTTTTT
17 . TRBJ2-1 TRBV9 TRBD1 CASSFSLGTGVYNEQFF TGTGCCAGCAGCTTTTCCCTCGGGACAGGGGTCTACAATGAGCAGTTCTTC
14 . TRBJ2-1 TRBV3-1/TRBV3-2 . CASSQDPLLDEQFF TGTGCCAGCAGCCAAGATCCCCTATTGGATGAGCAGTTCTTC
14 . TRBJ2-1 TRBV3-1/TRBV3-2 TRBD2 CASNQAGAYNEQFF TGTGCCAGCAACCAAGCGGGGGCCTACAATGAGCAGTTCTTC
15 few TRBJ1-1 TRBV6-5 TRBD1 CASRRTGRARGLAFF TGTGCCAGCAGAAGGACAGGGAGGGCCCGTGGCTTAGCTTTCTTT
16 . TRBJ2-1 TRBV3-1/TRBV3-2 TRBD2 CASSLDPSGSYNEQFF TGTGCCAGCAGCCTAGATCCTAGCGGGAGCTACAATGAGCAGTTCTTC
15 few TRBJ2-2 TRBV7-3 . CASSLEGANTGELFF TGTGCCAGCAGCTTGGAGGGTGCGAACACCGGGGAGCTGTTTTTT
13 . TRBJ1-1 TRBV6-1 TRBD1 CASSQDRVGEAFF TGTGCCAGCAGTCAGGACAGGGTGGGTGAAGCTTTCTTT
15 . TRBJ2-2 TRBV3-1/TRBV3-2 TRBD1 CASSQQGVVAGELFF TGTGCCAGCAGCCAACAGGGGGTTGTGGCCGGGGAGCTGTTTTTT
15 . TRBJ1-6 TRBV3-1/TRBV3-2 . CASSQYSRLESPLHF TGTGCCAGCAGCCAATATTCCAGGCTCGAATCACCCCTCCACTTT
14 once TRBJ2-1 TRBV9 TRBD2 CASSSTSGYNEQFF TGTGCCAGCAGCAGTACTAGCGGGTACAATGAGCAGTTCTTC
14 . TRBJ2-7 TRBV19 . CASSPRQTSYEQYF TGTGCCAGTAGTCCCCGACAGACATCCTACGAGCAGTACTTC
14 . TRBJ2-3 TRBV6-5 . CASNTPHPTDTQYF TGTGCCAGCAATACACCGCACCCCACAGATACGCAGTATTTT
15 . TRBJ2-3 TRBV19 TRBD2 CASSILAGLPDTQYF TGTGCCAGTAGTATCCTAGCGGGGCTCCCAGATACGCAGTATTTT
12 once TRBJ2-7 TRBV6-5 . CASRRNTYEQYF TGTGCCAGCAGAAGAAACACCTACGAGCAGTACTTC
13 . TRBJ1-4 TRBV6-5 . CASTRSTNEKLFF TGTGCCAGCACGCGTTCAACTAATGAAAAACTGTTTTTT
17 . TRBJ2-3 TRBV7-2 TRBD2 CASSLASGGATTDTQYF TGTGCCAGCAGCTTGGCTAGCGGCGGAGCGACCACAGATACGCAGTATTTT
14 . TRBJ2-3 TRBV9 TRBD1 CASSGGQGTGTQYF TGTGCCAGCAGCGGGGGACAGGGGACGGGAACGCAGTATTTT
12 . TRBJ2-7 TRBV11-3 . CASSLTGRKQYF TGTGCCAGCAGCTTAACGGGGAGGAAGCAGTACTTC
14 . TRBJ2-5 TRBV7-2 TRBD2 CASSLIGLAGTQYF TGTGCCAGCAGCTTAATAGGACTAGCCGGGACCCAGTACTTC
19 few TRBJ2-5 TRBV6-4 . CASNFTRSQPGLRQETQYF TGTGCCAGCAATTTCACCCGATCCCAGCCCGGGTTGAGACAAGAGACCCAGTACTTC
15 . TRBJ2-7 TRBV5-1 TRBD1 CASSSWTGTPYEQYF TGCGCCAGCAGCTCGTGGACAGGAACTCCCTACGAGCAGTACTTC